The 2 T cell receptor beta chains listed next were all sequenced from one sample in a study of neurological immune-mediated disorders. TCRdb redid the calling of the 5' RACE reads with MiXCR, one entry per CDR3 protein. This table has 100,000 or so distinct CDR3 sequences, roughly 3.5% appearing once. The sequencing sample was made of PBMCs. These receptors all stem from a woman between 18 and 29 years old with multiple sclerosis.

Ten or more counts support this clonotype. The CDR3 DNA reads as TGCAGTGCTAGCGTGTGGCTGACTAGTACAGATACGCAGTATTTT. Protein product: CSASVWLTSTDTQYF. This chain links TRBV20-1 with TRBJ2-3, with D perhaps TRBD2 (6 bases). Germline CDR1 is DFQATT and CDR2 is SNEGSKA (reference sequence). The CDR3 covers 15 residues. Deletions cut 3 bases from V and 3 bases from J, with 16 bases between.

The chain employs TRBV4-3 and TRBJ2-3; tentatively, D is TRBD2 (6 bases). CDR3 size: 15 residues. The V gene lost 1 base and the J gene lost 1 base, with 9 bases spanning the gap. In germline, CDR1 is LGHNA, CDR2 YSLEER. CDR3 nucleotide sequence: TGCGCCAGCAGCCAAGCTAGCGTCGGCACAGATACGCAGTATTTT. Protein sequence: CASSQASVGTDTQYF.